One and the same sample provided the 2 T cell receptor beta chains below, sequenced in a study of blood T cell repertoires in COVID-19. Using immunoSEQ multiplex PCR, the repertoire was profiled, and TCRdb retains in-frame clones only, with some absent. This table has about 410,000 clones, around 92% appearing once. Sequenced input: PBMCs or T cells enriched from blood (not recorded which). The receptors here all came from a woman under 40 who had recovered from COVID-19.

The CDR3 here is CASSGQTHYNSPLHF. The CDR3, as DNA: TGTGCCAGTAGCGGACAAACCCATTATAATTCACCCCTCCACTTT. J is TRBJ1-6 and V is TRBV19; a possible D gene is TRBD1 (5 bases). The V and J ends lost 6 bases and 4 bases respectively, with 13 bases between them. The CDR3 is 15 amino acids. Germline values: CDR1 LNHDA, CDR2 SQIVND (reference sequence).

This chain connects TRBV7-9 to TRBJ1-1; D is perhaps TRBD1 (5 bases). The CDR3 totals 14 residues. The V end was cut by 3 bases, the J end by 1 base, with 9 bases between. Germline CDR1 reads SEHNR; CDR2 reads FQNEAQ (reference sequence). Here the CDR3 reads CASSFVRENTEAFF. The CDR3 nucleotides read TGTGCCAGCAGCTTTGTCAGGGAGAACACTGAAGCTTTCTTT.